Below, one T cell receptor beta chain is given with its context. Its cognate antigen is unknown. These data come from a study of somatic mutations in cytotoxic T cells in rheumatoid arthritis. The study, taken as a whole, reports: For rheumatoid arthritis patients, CD8+ clonality increased with age, whereas it did not in healthy controls. Of more than 60 patients, 8 had a largest CD8+ clone that exceeded 20% of CD8+ cells.

TCRdb's copy holds only in-frame clones and misses some; the assay was immunoSEQ multiplex PCR. The sample has some 10,000 clones, under 85% seen once; the top ten hold about 20%. Trimming removed 6 bases from V and 6 bases from J, with 15 bases in between. The CDR3 totals 15 residues. CDR1 MNHEY and CDR2 SMNVEV come from the germline V gene (reference sequence). The chain uses TRBV27 and TRBJ1-6; the D gene is possibly TRBD1 (6 bases). The sequenced sample was CD8+ T cells sorted from blood. This receptor was obtained from a man aged 45-65 years in good health. The CDR3 coding sequence is TGTGCCAGCAGCCCCCTGCCAGGGGTTAATTCACCCCTCCACTTT. It codes for CASSPLPGVNSPLHF.